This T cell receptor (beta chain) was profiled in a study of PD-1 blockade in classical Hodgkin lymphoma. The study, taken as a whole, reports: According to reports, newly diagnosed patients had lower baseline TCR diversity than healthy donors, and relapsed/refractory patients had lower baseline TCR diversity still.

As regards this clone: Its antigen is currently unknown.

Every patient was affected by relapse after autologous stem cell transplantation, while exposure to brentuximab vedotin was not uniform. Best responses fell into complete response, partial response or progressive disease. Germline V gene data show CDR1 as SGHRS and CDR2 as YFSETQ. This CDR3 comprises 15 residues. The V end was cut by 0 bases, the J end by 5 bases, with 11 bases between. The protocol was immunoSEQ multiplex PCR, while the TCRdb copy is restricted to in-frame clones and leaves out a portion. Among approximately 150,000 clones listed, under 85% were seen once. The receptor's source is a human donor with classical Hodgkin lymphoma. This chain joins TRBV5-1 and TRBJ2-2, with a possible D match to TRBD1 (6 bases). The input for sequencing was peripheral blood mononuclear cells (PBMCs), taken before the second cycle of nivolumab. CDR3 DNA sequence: TGCGCCAGCAGCTTGGAAACGAGGGGGACCGGGGAGCTGTTTTTT. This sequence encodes CASSLETRGTGELFF.